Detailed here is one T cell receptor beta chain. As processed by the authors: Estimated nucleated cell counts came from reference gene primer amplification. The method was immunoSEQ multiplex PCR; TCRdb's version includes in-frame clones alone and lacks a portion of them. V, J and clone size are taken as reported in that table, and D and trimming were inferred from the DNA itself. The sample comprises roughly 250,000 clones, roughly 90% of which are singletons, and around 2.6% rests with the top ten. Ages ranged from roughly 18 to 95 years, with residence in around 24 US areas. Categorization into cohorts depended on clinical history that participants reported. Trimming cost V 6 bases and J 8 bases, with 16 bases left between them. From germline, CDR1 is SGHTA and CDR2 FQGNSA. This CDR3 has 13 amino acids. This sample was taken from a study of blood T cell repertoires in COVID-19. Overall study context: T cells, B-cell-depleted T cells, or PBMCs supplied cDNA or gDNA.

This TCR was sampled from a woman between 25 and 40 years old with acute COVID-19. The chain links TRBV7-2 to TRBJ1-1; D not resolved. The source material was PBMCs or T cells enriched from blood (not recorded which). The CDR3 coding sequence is TGTGCCAGCAGTTCAACAAGTGGCGGAGAAGCTTTCTTT. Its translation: CASSSTSGGEAFF. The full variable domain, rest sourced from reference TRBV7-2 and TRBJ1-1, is GAGVSQSPSNKVTEKGKDVELRCDPISGHTALYWYRQSLGQGLEFLIYFQGNSAPDKSGLPSDRFSAERTGGSVSTLTIQRTQQEDSAVYLCASSSTSGGEAFFGQGTRLTVV.